This entry lists 30 T cell receptor beta chains sequenced from one sample in a study of PD-1 blockade in classical Hodgkin lymphoma. The assay was immunoSEQ multiplex PCR, and TCRdb's table has in-frame clones only and misses some. The sample comprises over 50,000 clones, more than 65% of which are singletons, and around 17% rests with the top ten. Each patient relapsed following autologous stem cell transplantation, and prior brentuximab vedotin exposure differed. Material: peripheral blood mononuclear cells (PBMCs), obtained at baseline. The origin of the receptors is a human donor with classical Hodgkin lymphoma.

The chain links TRBV19 to TRBJ2-3; D gene ambiguous. Trimming cost V 3 bases and J 8 bases, with 21 bases left between them. Germline CDR1 reads LNHDA; CDR2 reads SQIVND (reference sequence). The CDR3 has 16 residues. The CDR3 coding sequence is TGTGCCAGTAGTATCGGCGGCTCCCCTTCACACGGTACGCAGTATTTT. This translates into CASSIGGSPSHGTQYF.

J is TRBJ2-7 and V is TRBV19; 13 bases are shared with TRBD2. The CDR3 runs to 15 residues. V trimming: 3 bases; J trimming: 3 bases; junction bases outside the gene matches: 2. Germline CDR1 LNHDA, CDR2 SQIVND (reference sequence). CDR3 residues: CASSMGLAGNYEQYF. CDR3 bases: TGTGCCAGTAGTATGGGACTAGCGGGGAACTACGAGCAGTACTTC.

CDR3 in amino acids: CASSISAGSIMKPQHF. For the CDR3, the DNA is TGTGCCAGTAGTATCTCGGCGGGGAGCATCATGAAGCCCCAGCATTTT. This sequence joins TRBV19 and TRBJ1-5; no definite D call. The germline gives CDR1 LNHDA, CDR2 SQIVND (reference sequence). Trimming took off 3 bases at V and 8 bases at J, with 20 bases between the two ends. The CDR3 covers 16 residues.

The table lists this clone with a few counts. The J gene is TRBJ2-7, the V gene TRBV5-1; the match to TRBD1 covers 8 bases. The CDR3 loop spans 15 amino acids. Per the germline V gene, CDR1 is SGHRS and CDR2 is YFSETQ. Losses at the gene ends were 5 bases for V and 1 base for J; bases not matched to a gene: 8. As DNA, the CDR3 is TGCGCCAGCAGTTTCACCGGGACAGGTTCCTACGAGCAGTACTTC. It is translated as CASSFTGTGSYEQYF. Filled out from reference TRBV5-1 and TRBJ2-7, the complete variable domain reads KAGVTQTPRYLIKTRGQQVTLSCSPISGHRSVSWYQQTPGQGLQFLFEYFSETQRNKGNFPGRFSGRQFSNSRSEMNVSTLELGDSALYLCASSFTGTGSYEQYFGPGTRLTVT.

This clone was observed a handful of times. The chain links TRBV11-2 to TRBJ2-3; 8 bases are shared with TRBD2. Germline CDR1 reads SGHAT; CDR2 reads FQNNGV. This CDR3 comprises 18 residues. The J segment lost 2 bases and the V segment lost 1 base, leaving 11 bases of the junction unmatched. CDR3 amino acids: CASSLGISTSVNTDTQYF. The CDR3 DNA follows: TGTGCCAGCAGCTTAGGGATCTCGACTAGCGTAAACACAGATACGCAGTATTTT.

J is TRBJ1-1 and V is TRBV19, with unresolved D. The CDR3 covers 13 residues. Germline CDR1 and CDR2: LNHDA and SQIVND (reference sequence). V was clipped by 3 bases and J by 4 bases, with 9 bases between them. The CDR3, as DNA: TGTGCCAGTAGTATGACCGGTCCCACTGAAGCTTTCTTT. This translates into CASSMTGPTEAFF.

The chain employs TRBV6-6 and TRBJ1-2, with TRBD1 identical over 8 bases. CDR3 length equals 13 residues. The V and J ends lost 6 bases and 8 bases, in that order; junction bases with no gene match: 8. Germline V gene data show CDR1 as MNHNY and CDR2 as SVGAGI (reference sequence). CDR3 protein: CASSEQGEGGYTF. In DNA, the CDR3 is TGTGCCAGCAGCGAACAGGGGGAGGGGGGCTACACCTTC.

The chain joins TRBV11-2 to TRBJ2-7; D remains ambiguous. Trimming left V 3 bases short and J 3 bases short, with 12 bases between. The CDR3 contains 14 residues. In germline, CDR1 is SGHAT, CDR2 FQNNGV. CDR3 nucleotide sequence: TGTGCCAGCAGCTTGGACCCCTCAATCTACGAGCAGTACGTC. This gives the protein CASSLDPSIYEQYV.

The rearrangement links TRBV6-1 to TRBJ1-1; a weak D match, TRBD1 (5 bases). The CDR3 extends over 14 amino acids. V shed 1 base and J shed 1 base, with 7 bases lying between them. CDR1 is MNHNS and CDR2 is SASEGT in the germline V gene. CDR3 sequence (DNA): TGTGCCAGCAGTGAAGGCGGACAGAACACTGAAGCTTTCTTT. Its translation is CASSEGGQNTEAFF.

The V gene is TRBV7-2, the J gene TRBJ2-5, with 11 bases aligning to TRBD2. V gave up 3 bases and J gave up 3 bases; unmatched junction bases: 9. Germline CDR1 and CDR2: SGHTA and FQGNSA. CDR3 length: 17 residues. The CDR3 nucleotides read TGTGCCAGCAGCTTTCCCGCTAGCGGGAGGAGAGAAGAGACCCAGTACTTC. Residues: CASSFPASGRREETQYF.

The chain is built from TRBV2 and TRBJ1-5; TRBD1 aligns across 8 bases. This CDR3 is 14 amino acids long. Germline CDR1 is SNHLY and CDR2 is FYNNEI. Unmatched junction bases numbered 6, after V lost 4 bases and J lost 7 bases. In DNA form, the CDR3 reads TGTGCCAGCAGTGTGAGGACAGGGAACCAGCCCCAGCATTTT. It translates to CASSVRTGNQPQHF. Together with reference TRBV2 and TRBJ1-5, the CDR3 gives the full variable domain: EPEVTQTPSHQVTQMGQEVILRCVPISNHLYFYWYRQILGQKVEFLVSFYNNEISEKSEIFDDQFSVERPDGSNFTLKIRSTKLEDSAMYFCASSVRTGNQPQHFGDGTRLSIL.

This clone was observed once. The V and J genes are TRBV25-1 and TRBJ2-1; 9 bases are shared with TRBD2. Germline lookup yields CDR1 MGHDK and CDR2 SYGVNS. With V trimmed by 1 base and J by 3 bases, 4 bases remained unmatched. CDR3 length equals 16 residues. CDR3 DNA sequence: TGTGCCAGCAGTGAATTTGCGGGAGGGGGCTACAATGAGCAGTTCTTC. It specifies CASSEFAGGGYNEQFF.

Notes on this clone: This specimen includes other DNA sequences encoding the same CDR3. The V call is TRBV6-6, the J call TRBJ1-2; no clear D gene. Trimming pared 2 bases from V and 7 bases from J, leaving 8 bases between. The CDR3 runs 12 residues. Germline CDR1 and CDR2: MNHNY and SVGAGI (reference sequence). CDR3 in amino acids: CASSYLGGGYTF. Here the CDR3 DNA reads TGTGCCAGCAGTTACCTCGGAGGTGGCTACACCTTC.

The chain links TRBV29-1 to TRBJ1-2, with D possibly matching TRBD1 (5 bases). The CDR3 consists of 13 residues. V lost 8 bases and J lost 4, with 17 bases in between. In germline, CDR1 is SQVTM, CDR2 ANQGSEA. The CDR3 DNA is TGCAGCATCCCGACAGAAGTAGGCTATGGCTACACCTTC. It translates to CSIPTEVGYGYTF.

This clone was recorded only once. The chain recombines TRBV19 with TRBJ1-5; D unclear. V lost 4 bases and J lost 7, with 17 bases in between. Germline assignment: CDR1 LNHDA and CDR2 SQIVND (reference sequence). The CDR3 covers 15 residues. Here the CDR3 reads CASSTPTLQEQPQHF. In DNA, the CDR3 is TGTGCCAGTAGTACGCCGACACTTCAGGAACAGCCCCAGCATTTT. The full variable domain, with the rest looked up from reference TRBV19 and TRBJ1-5, is DGGITQSPKYLFRKEGQNVTLSCEQNLNHDAMYWYRQDPGQGLRLIYYSQIVNDFQKGDIAEGYSVSREKKESFPLTVTSAQKNPTAFYLCASSTPTLQEQPQHFGDGTRLSIL.

The chain combines TRBV7-3 with TRBJ2-5; tentatively, D is TRBD2 (6 bases). The CDR3 has 13 residues. V was cut by 5 bases and J by 4 bases, with 11 bases left in between. The germline gives CDR1 SGHTA, CDR2 FQGTGA. In DNA form, the CDR3 reads TGTGCCAGCAGCCGGGGGTCCGGAGAGACCCAGTACTTC. This sequence encodes CASSRGSGETQYF.

This clone was seen only once. The V gene is TRBV10-3, the J gene TRBJ2-7, with TRBD2 identical over 12 bases. The CDR3 runs to 18 residues. The V segment lost 1 base and the J segment 0 bases; nucleotides outside the gene matches: 7. Per the germline V gene, CDR1 is ENHRY and CDR2 is SYGVKD. CDR3 nucleotide sequence: TGTGCCATCAGTGAGTTCCCCCCACTAGCGGGGGGCTCCTACGAGCAGTACGTC. It specifies CAISEFPPLAGGSYEQYV.

This chain joins TRBV5-1 and TRBJ2-5, with TRBD2 identical over 10 bases. CDR1 and CDR2 from the germline V gene are SGHRS and YFSETQ. The CDR3 length is 19 residues. J lost 0 bases, V lost 0 bases, and 11 bases had no gene match. The CDR3 here is CASSLDPPTSGVHQETQYF. Here the CDR3 DNA reads TGCGCCAGCAGCTTGGATCCGCCAACTAGCGGGGTCCACCAAGAGACCCAGTACTTC.

The genes are TRBV7-2 and TRBJ2-1; 10 bases are a match to TRBD2. The V and J ends lost 6 bases and 6 bases, in that order; junction bases with no gene match: 11. Germline loops: CDR1 SGHTA, CDR2 FQGNSA. The CDR3 sequence is 16 residues long. DNA for the CDR3: TGTGCCAGCAGTTCATTTAGACTAGCGGGCCTCAATGAGCAGTTCTTC. Residues: CASSSFRLAGLNEQFF.

This rearrangement joins TRBV4-3 to TRBJ1-2; the D gene is possibly TRBD1 (5 bases). This CDR3 has 21 amino acids. The germline gives CDR1 LGHNA, CDR2 YSLEER. The ends were cut back, 1 base at V and 8 bases at J, with 35 bases in the middle. CDR3 DNA sequence: TGCGCCAGCAGCCAAGTTATTACCGGATTTGGGGGAAGAGGGCTCCCGTGGGGCTACACCTTC. Encoded protein: CASSQVITGFGGRGLPWGYTF.

J is TRBJ2-7 and V is TRBV7-2, with D possibly matching TRBD1 (6 bases). The V gene's germline CDR1 is SGHTA and CDR2 FQGNSA. There are 15 residues in the CDR3. Trimming removed 1 base from V and 2 bases from J, with 12 bases in between. CDR3 nucleotide sequence: TGTGCCAGCAGCTTAGGGGCAGGGGACGCCTACGAGCAGTACGTC. Its translation: CASSLGAGDAYEQYV.

The chain carries TRBV25-1 and TRBJ1-4; 7 nucleotides align to TRBD1. The germline V gene has CDR1 MGHDK and CDR2 SYGVNS. The CDR3 covers 15 residues. Trimming cost V 6 bases and J 5 bases; bases outside gene matches: 9. The DNA of the CDR3 is TGTGCCAGCAGAGACCGGGACAGACCCAATGAAAAACTGTTTTTT. This translates into CASRDRDRPNEKLFF.

The chain combines TRBV7-8 with TRBJ1-4, with D possibly TRBD1 on 6 matching bases. V was shortened by 6 bases and J by 11 bases, with 13 bases between the two germline ends. Germline V CDR1 and CDR2: SGHVS, FQNEAQ. The CDR3 spans 12 residues. DNA for the CDR3: TGTGCCAGCAGAGCAGGGGTCGGGAAACTGTTTTTT. Its protein is CASRAGVGKLFF.

This clone was counted once. The V call is TRBV4-2, the J call TRBJ2-7; maybe TRBD2 (5 bases). Germline V CDR1 and CDR2: LGHNA, YNFKEQ. The CDR3 length is 19 residues. The V end was cut by 8 bases, the J end by 0 bases, with 29 bases between. CDR3 nucleotide sequence: TGTGCCAGCCTTTTATCGCGCGGGTTAATTATATCTAGCTCCTACGAGCAGTACGTC. Its translation: CASLLSRGLIISSSYEQYV.

CDR3 region: CASSMSGTKYQETQYF. The CDR3 nucleotides read TGTGCCAGTAGTATGTCCGGGACCAAGTACCAAGAGACCCAGTACTTC. The chain employs TRBV19 and TRBJ2-5, with D possibly called TRBD1 or TRBD2 (5 bases each). The germline V gene encodes CDR1 LNHDA and CDR2 SQIVND (reference sequence). The CDR3 has 16 residues. Trimming shortened V by 3 bases and J by 0 bases, and 14 bases separated the two germline ends.

The V call is TRBV29-1, the J call TRBJ2-5; 8 bases map to TRBD2. The length of the CDR3 is 15 residues. The ends lost 4 bases at V and 4 bases at J; junction bases unmatched: 11. CDR1 and CDR2 (germline): SQVTM, ANQGSEA. The CDR3 sequence: CSVGRVSGIAETQYF. The CDR3 bases are TGCAGCGTTGGAAGGGTTAGCGGGATTGCAGAGACCCAGTACTTC.

J is TRBJ1-4 and V is TRBV7-9; tentative D call: TRBD1 (5 bases). V lost 3 bases and J 7 bases, leaving 6 bases between the germline ends. The CDR3 runs to 12 residues. CDR1 SEHNR and CDR2 FQNEAQ come from the germline V gene (reference sequence). The CDR3 sequence is CASSFQGEKLFF. In DNA form, the CDR3 reads TGTGCCAGCAGCTTTCAGGGTGAAAAACTGTTTTTT.

V usage is TRBV18 and J usage is TRBJ1-1; D not resolved. The length of the CDR3 is 16 residues. Germline CDR1 KGHSH, CDR2 LQKENI. The germline V and J ends were trimmed by 0 bases and 1 base, with 12 bases remaining between them. The CDR3 nucleotides are TGTGCCAGCTCACCACCGTCCCTTGGCAGGAACACTGAAGCTTTCTTT. Its protein is CASSPPSLGRNTEAFF.

The J gene is TRBJ2-1, the V gene TRBV7-6; D remains unclear. The germline CDR1 and CDR2 sequences are SGHVS and FNYEAQ. The CDR3 runs to 12 residues. Trimming stripped 1 base from V and 11 bases from J, with 9 bases between. As DNA, the CDR3 is TGTGCCAGCAGCTTAGGGCAATACCAGCAGTTCTTC. This translates into CASSLGQYQQFF.

The chain recombines TRBV12-5 with TRBJ2-2; D is perhaps TRBD2 (5 bases). The CDR3 sequence is 13 residues long. The ends were cut back, 8 bases at V and 7 bases at J, with 14 bases in the middle. CDR1 and CDR2 from the germline V gene are LGHNT and FRNRAP. The CDR3 sequence: CASTWRLSGELFF. CDR3 in DNA: TGTGCTAGTACGTGGAGGTTGAGCGGGGAGCTGTTTTTT.